The entry below gives a single T cell receptor beta chain sequence along with its context. Its antigen is currently unknown. Primers: 60 Vbeta forward and 13 Jbeta reverse. TCRdb's table, derived via immunoSEQ multiplex PCR, lists solely in-frame clones and lacks some. The sample holds 95,000 to 100,000 clones, roughly 80% seen once. This entry comes from a study of cytomegalovirus exposure and HLA in healthy donors. The study's findings and limits: TCR association rates varied by HLA locus in a later analysis, with DRB1 highest and HLA-C lowest. The later analysis indicated that the majority of CMV-associated TCR beta chains appeared HLA-restricted.

CDR3 length: 14 residues. Trimming took off 1 base at V and 4 bases at J, with 10 bases between the two ends. The germline V gene encodes CDR1 SGHAT and CDR2 FQNNGV. Input material: PBMCs. The chain is built from TRBV11-2 and TRBJ2-5; TRBD2 might be the D (6 bases). The TCR originated in a man aged 40-49 years in good health and CMV-seropositive. The CDR3 sequence: CASSLVTGLETQYF. Written as DNA, the CDR3 is TGTGCCAGCAGCTTAGTTACGGGACTAGAGACCCAGTACTTC. The whole variable domain, remainder taken from reference TRBV11-2 and TRBJ2-5, is EAGVAQSPRYKIIEKRQSVAFWCNPISGHATLYWYQQILGQGPKLLIQFQNNGVVDDSQLPKDRFSAERLKGVDSTLKIQPAKLEDSAVYLCASSLVTGLETQYFGPGTRLLVL.